The 32 T cell receptor beta chains given below trace back to one sample, sequenced in a study of T cell changes during pregnancy in multiple sclerosis. Generated by immunoSEQ multiplex PCR, the TCRdb table keeps only in-frame clones and is missing some. The sample records approximately 40,000 clones, 80% to 95% being singletons. The source was CD4+ T cells from peripheral blood mononuclear cells, collected after pregnancy. Receptors originate from a female donor in good health, enrolled as a control in a pregnancy study.

The chain carries TRBV19 and TRBJ1-2; 9 bases line up with TRBD1. The CDR3 spans 17 residues. Losses at the gene ends were 5 bases for V and 4 bases for J; bases not matched to a gene: 14. Per the germline V gene, CDR1 is LNHDA and CDR2 is SQIVND (reference sequence). The CDR3 protein is CASSQTGTGSSRYGYTF. CDR3 bases: TGTGCCAGTAGTCAGACCGGGACAGGGTCGTCCCGCTATGGCTACACCTTC.

V usage is TRBV30 and J usage is TRBJ1-5; D is possibly TRBD1 (6 bases). Trimming removed 0 bases at V and 2 bases at J, with 11 bases between. Per the germline V gene, CDR1 is GTSNPN and CDR2 is SVGIG (reference sequence). CDR3 length: 15 residues. CDR3 sequence: CAWSVGRGGNQPQHF. The CDR3 DNA reads TGTGCCTGGAGTGTGGGCAGGGGCGGCAATCAGCCCCAGCATTTT.

V and J are TRBV6-5 and TRBJ2-1; 8 positions agree with TRBD2. Trimming at V came to 7 bases and at J to 4 bases, leaving 6 bases not matched to a gene. The CDR3 sequence is 14 residues long. Germline V gives CDR1 MNHEY, CDR2 SVGAGI. The CDR3 sequence is CASKLSSGYNEQFF. In DNA form, the CDR3 reads TGTGCCAGCAAATTGTCTAGCGGGTACAATGAGCAGTTCTTC.

This rearrangement joins TRBV4-3 to TRBJ1-1, with 9 bases aligning to TRBD1. Looked up from germline, CDR1 is LGHNA and CDR2 is YSLEER. This CDR3 has 18 amino acids. V lost 0 bases to trimming and J lost 4 bases; unmatched junction nucleotides: 12. The CDR3 here is CASSQEFDRGRWSTEAFF. The CDR3, as DNA: TGCGCCAGCAGCCAAGAATTTGACAGGGGGAGGTGGAGCACTGAAGCTTTCTTT.

The chain recombines TRBV25-1 with TRBJ2-7; D remains ambiguous. Germline CDR1 reads MGHDK; CDR2 reads SYGVNS. V was clipped by 5 bases and J by 6 bases, with 8 bases between them. The CDR3 loop spans 11 amino acids. The CDR3 sequence is CASSFQAEQYF. Written as DNA, the CDR3 is TGTGCCAGCAGTTTCCAAGCCGAGCAGTACTTC.

The chain uses TRBV30 and TRBJ2-3; the D is unclear. Trimming took off 1 base at V and 3 bases at J, with 2 bases between the two ends. CDR3 length: 11 residues. The germline V gene has CDR1 GTSNPN and CDR2 SVGIG (reference sequence). DNA for the CDR3: TGTGCCTGGAGTGCTACAGATACGCAGTATTTT. Translated: CAWSATDTQYF.

V and J are TRBV15 and TRBJ1-5; a weak D match, TRBD1 (6 bases). CDR1 and CDR2 (germline): LNHNV, YYDKDF (reference sequence). V was clipped by 5 bases and J by 6 bases, with 14 bases between them. The length of the CDR3 is 14 residues. As DNA, the CDR3 is TGTGCCACCAGCCCTAGACAGGTCGGTCAGCCCCAGCATTTT. Protein: CATSPRQVGQPQHF.

The chain uses TRBV18 and TRBJ2-1; 9 bases agree with TRBD2. CDR3 length: 16 residues. The V segment lost 1 base and the J segment 9 bases; nucleotides outside the gene matches: 10. Looked up from germline, CDR1 is KGHSH and CDR2 is LQKENI. The CDR3 DNA follows: TGTGCCAGCTCACCACAGCCTAGCGGGGTTGGGGTTGAGCAGTTCTTC. Translating it yields CASSPQPSGVGVEQFF.

The gene calls are TRBV15 and TRBJ1-2; 8 bases align to TRBD1. V lost 5 bases, J lost 6 bases, and 5 bases stayed unmatched. This CDR3 spans 13 amino acids. CDR1 is LNHNV and CDR2 is YYDKDF in the germline V gene (reference sequence). DNA of the CDR3: TGTGCCACCAGCCGTCCAGGGGGCGATGGCTACACCTTC. Its protein product is CATSRPGGDGYTF.

The rearrangement joins TRBV7-8 to TRBJ1-2; possibly TRBD1 for D (6 bases). The germline CDR1 and CDR2 sequences are SGHVS and FQNEAQ. The V end lost 4 bases, the J end lost 6 bases, and 15 bases lay between the germline ends. This CDR3 contains 14 residues. CDR3 sequence (DNA): TGTGCCAGCAGCTCCCGGGAGGGGGGACATGGCTACACCTTC. Protein sequence: CASSSREGGHGYTF.

This chain links TRBV19 with TRBJ1-3; D remains unclear. The V and J ends lost 2 bases and 4 bases respectively, with 18 bases between them. Germline-derived CDR1 and CDR2 are LNHDA and SQIVND (reference sequence). CDR3 size: 17 residues. The CDR3 DNA reads TGTGCCAGTAGTATACATTCCGAGCTTGTACCAGGAAACACCATATATTTT. It encodes CASSIHSELVPGNTIYF. The entire variable domain, with the rest obtained from reference TRBV19 and TRBJ1-3, is as follows: DGGITQSPKYLFRKEGQNVTLSCEQNLNHDAMYWYRQDPGQGLRLIYYSQIVNDFQKGDIAEGYSVSREKKESFPLTVTSAQKNPTAFYLCASSIHSELVPGNTIYFGEGSWLTVV.

This rearrangement joins TRBV19 to TRBJ1-1, with D perhaps TRBD1 (6 bases). V shed 5 bases and J shed 3 bases, with 10 bases lying between them. The CDR3 extends over 13 amino acids. Germline loops: CDR1 LNHDA, CDR2 SQIVND (reference sequence). The CDR3 is CASSVKGDTEAFF. The CDR3 nucleotides are TGTGCCAGTAGTGTCAAGGGGGACACTGAAGCTTTCTTT.

This chain links TRBV2 with TRBJ2-2; TRBD1 aligns across 7 bases. The germline gives CDR1 SNHLY, CDR2 FYNNEI. CDR3 size: 15 residues. V trimming: 9 bases; J trimming: 5 bases; junction bases outside the gene matches: 12. The CDR3 is CASAPTGVLTGELFF. The CDR3 nucleotides read TGTGCCAGTGCCCCCACAGGGGTATTGACCGGGGAGCTGTTTTTT. Combining the CDR3 with reference TRBV2 and TRBJ2-2 gives the whole variable domain EPEVTQTPSHQVTQMGQEVILRCVPISNHLYFYWYRQILGQKVEFLVSFYNNEISEKSEIFDDQFSVERPDGSNFTLKIRSTKLEDSAMYFCASAPTGVLTGELFFGEGSRLTVL.

The rearrangement uses TRBV7-2 and TRBJ2-1; the match to TRBD2 covers 10 bases. The CDR3 length is 15 residues. The V segment lost 3 bases and the J segment 6 bases; nucleotides outside the gene matches: 5. Looked up from germline, CDR1 is SGHTA and CDR2 is FQGNSA. The CDR3 reads CASSFKRGGGNEQFF. The CDR3 DNA sequence: TGTGCCAGCAGCTTTAAGCGGGGGGGCGGCAATGAGCAGTTCTTC.

This chain joins TRBV7-9 and TRBJ2-3, with TRBD1 identical over 11 bases. CDR3 length: 17 residues. Germline loops: CDR1 SEHNR, CDR2 FQNEAQ (reference sequence). The V gene end was trimmed by 3 bases and the J gene end by 4 bases; junction bases not matched to a gene: 9. CDR3 sequence reads: CASSFNKRTGGADTQYF. In DNA form, the CDR3 reads TGTGCCAGCAGCTTTAATAAAAGGACAGGGGGCGCAGATACGCAGTATTTT.

V is TRBV4-3 and J is TRBJ2-1; 10 bases agree with TRBD1. The CDR3 covers 16 residues. Trimming at V came to 3 bases and at J to 10 bases, leaving 12 bases not matched to a gene. Germline V gene data show CDR1 as LGHNA and CDR2 as YSLEER. The DNA for the CDR3 is TGCGCCAGCAGCCAGGATACCGGGACAGGGGTGGACGAGCAGTTCTTC. This codes for CASSQDTGTGVDEQFF.

The V and J genes are TRBV6-1 and TRBJ1-1; D not certain. Germline CDR1 and CDR2: MNHNS and SASEGT. The CDR3 length is 12 residues. V was pared by 4 bases and J by 0 bases, with 3 bases between. CDR3 in amino acids: CASSAMNTEAFF. CDR3 in DNA: TGTGCCAGCAGTGCAATGAACACTGAAGCTTTCTTT.

This chain links TRBV28 with TRBJ1-1; no definite D call. V shed 6 bases and J shed 0 bases, with 17 bases lying between them. Per the germline V gene, CDR1 is MDHEN and CDR2 is SYDVKM. There are 16 residues in the CDR3. The CDR3, as DNA: TGTGCCAGCAGCCCAACCCCAGCGTCTATGAACACTGAAGCTTTCTTT. Its translation: CASSPTPASMNTEAFF.

V is TRBV2 and J is TRBJ1-2; tentatively, D is TRBD1 (5 bases). The CDR3 extends over 14 amino acids. V shed 3 bases and J shed 3 bases, with 11 bases lying between them. Germline values: CDR1 SNHLY, CDR2 FYNNEI. In DNA form, the CDR3 reads TGTGCCAGCAGTGACGGCAGGGCTTACTATGGCTACACCTTC. It specifies CASSDGRAYYGYTF.

The gene calls are TRBV6-1 and TRBJ2-1; D may be TRBD2 (5 bases). Trimming took 6 bases from V and 4 from J, leaving 10 bases between them. The CDR3 extends over 13 amino acids. Germline CDR1 MNHNS, CDR2 SASEGT. In nucleotides, the CDR3 is TGTGCCAGCAGACCGACGGGGTACAATGAGCAGTTCTTC. Residues: CASRPTGYNEQFF.

This chain uses TRBV6-6 with TRBJ2-3; 11 bases are shared with TRBD2. The CDR3 length is 13 residues. Germline values: CDR1 MNHNY, CDR2 SVGAGI (reference sequence). V lost 9 bases, J lost 3 bases, and 2 bases stayed unmatched. Here the CDR3 reads CASSGRATDTQYF. The CDR3 region has the DNA TGTGCCAGTAGCGGGAGGGCTACAGATACGCAGTATTTT.

The rearrangement uses TRBV27 and TRBJ1-1; TRBD1 aligns across 10 bases. Germline CDR1 reads MNHEY; CDR2 reads SMNVEV (reference sequence). The CDR3 loop spans 17 amino acids. V gave up 6 bases and J gave up 0 bases; unmatched junction bases: 10. DNA of the CDR3: TGTGCCAGCAGGCCCCGGACAGGGGGGAGAATGAACACTGAAGCTTTCTTT. Encoded protein: CASRPRTGGRMNTEAFF.

The chain uses TRBV5-6 and TRBJ1-5, with D unclear. Per germline, CDR1 SGHDT and CDR2 YYEEEE. The CDR3 sequence is 15 residues long. V gave up 0 bases and J gave up 2 bases, with 9 bases separating them. CDR3 in DNA: TGTGCCAGCAGCTTGGCAGGTATTGGCAATCAGCCCCAGCATTTT. Translating gives CASSLAGIGNQPQHF.

This chain joins TRBV5-1 and TRBJ2-2; TRBD2 agrees at 11 bases. V dropped 4 bases and J dropped 3; count of bases not matched to a gene: 2. CDR1 is SGHRS and CDR2 is YFSETQ in the germline V gene. CDR3 length equals 15 residues. In DNA form, the CDR3 reads TGCGCCAGCAGCACTAGCGGGAGAGACACCGGGGAGCTGTTTTTT. This sequence encodes CASSTSGRDTGELFF.

The rearrangement links TRBV6-1 to TRBJ2-7; D is unresolved. The germline V gene encodes CDR1 MNHNS and CDR2 SASEGT. The V end was cut by 0 bases, the J end by 6 bases, with 9 bases between. The CDR3 loop spans 13 amino acids. This chain's CDR3 is CASSEAGRSEQYF. The CDR3, as DNA: TGTGCCAGCAGTGAAGCGGGTAGGAGCGAGCAGTACTTC.

V gene TRBV30 combines with J gene TRBJ2-7; TRBD2 agrees at 7 bases. The CDR3 is 17 amino acids. Germline CDR1 is GTSNPN and CDR2 is SVGIG (reference sequence). V shed 0 bases, J shed 2 bases, and the junction held 13 bases outside the gene matches. For the CDR3, the DNA is TGTGCCTGGAGTGTACAAAGAATCTCGCGGGGGACCTACGAGCAGTACTTC. Protein sequence: CAWSVQRISRGTYEQYF.

The chain is built from TRBV10-1 and TRBJ2-2; 8 bases line up with TRBD1. CDR1 is WNHNN and CDR2 is SYGVQD in the germline V gene (reference sequence). V lost 6 bases and J lost 7; bases outside the gene matches: 4. The CDR3 runs to 13 residues. DNA for the CDR3: TGCGCCAGCAGGGGACAGGCTGGCGGGGAGCTGTTTTTT. This codes for CASRGQAGGELFF.

The rearrangement links TRBV4-2 to TRBJ2-1, with 13 bases fitting TRBD2. The germline V gene encodes CDR1 LGHNA and CDR2 YNFKEQ. There are 15 residues in the CDR3. Trimming at V came to 3 bases and at J to 9 bases, leaving 5 bases not matched to a gene. In DNA, the CDR3 is TGTGCCAGCAGCCAGGGACTAGCGGGACAGGGTGAGCAGTTCTTC. Translated, it gives CASSQGLAGQGEQFF.

The gene calls are TRBV30 and TRBJ1-5, with D maybe TRBD1 (5 bases). The germline V and J ends were trimmed by 4 bases and 0 bases, with 16 bases remaining between them. The CDR3 has 16 residues. Germline-derived CDR1 and CDR2 are GTSNPN and SVGIG (reference sequence). The CDR3 DNA reads TGTGCCTGGAACTCGGCGGGGGGATATAGCAATCAGCCCCAGCATTTT. Its translation is CAWNSAGGYSNQPQHF.

The genes are TRBV15 and TRBJ1-4; D is undetermined. CDR1 LNHNV and CDR2 YYDKDF come from the germline V gene (reference sequence). CDR3 size: 15 residues. Trimming shortened V by 0 bases and J by 2 bases, and 7 bases separated the two germline ends. Here the CDR3 reads CATSRDLATNEKLFF. The CDR3 DNA reads as TGTGCCACCAGCAGAGATCTCGCGACTAATGAAAAACTGTTTTTT.

The rearrangement uses TRBV7-9 and TRBJ1-3; D is undetermined. Germline V gene sequence: CDR1 SEHNR, CDR2 FQNEAQ (reference sequence). Trimming stripped 7 bases from V and 2 bases from J, with 21 bases between. There are 17 residues in the CDR3. The CDR3 reads CASTTPMREQTGNTIYF. DNA for the CDR3: TGTGCCAGCACCACGCCCATGAGGGAACAGACTGGAAACACCATATATTTT. Supplemented by reference TRBV7-9 and TRBJ1-3, the full variable domain reads DTGVSQNPRHKITKRGQNVTFRCDPISEHNRLYWYRQTLGQGPEFLTYFQNEAQLEKSRLLSDRFSAERPKGSFSTLEIQRTEQGDSAMYLCASTTPMREQTGNTIYFGEGSWLTVV.

This chain links TRBV11-3 with TRBJ1-2; D not certain. Trimming shortened V by 2 bases and J by 1 base, and 11 bases separated the two germline ends. The V gene's germline CDR1 is SGHNT and CDR2 YENEEA. This CDR3 is built from 15 residues. The CDR3 DNA reads TGTGCCAGCAGCTTATCGCGGAATCTTAACTATGGCTACACCTTC. It encodes CASSLSRNLNYGYTF.